This is a list of T cell receptor beta chains from one sample in a study of T cell responses to AZD1222 COVID-19 vaccine. Assay used: immunoSEQ multiplex PCR; TCRdb lists only in-frame clones, some missing. The sample lists some 190,000 clones; approximately 93% were seen once. The input for sequencing was peripheral blood, taken 28 days after the second AZD1222 dose. These TCRs come from an adult who received the AZD1222 COVID-19 vaccine. The CDR3 runs from the conserved cysteine through the conserved F or W. Each record gives: D gene, J gene, CDR3 length, clone size, V gene, CDR3 DNA, CDR3 protein. A D gene is named only where the DNA matches it firmly. Where a row states a size, it is once, few, many or the class of an expanded clone; other rows omit it.

TRBD2 TRBJ2-7 15 . TRBV30 TGTGCCTGGAGTAAAATTAGCGGGGTCTCCTACGAGCAGTACTTC CAWSKISGVSYEQYF
. TRBJ1-2 13 . TRBV12-3/TRBV12-4 TGTGCCAGCAGTTCCCCCCACAGGGTTGGCTACACCTTC CASSSPHRVGYTF
. TRBJ1-2 15 . TRBV18 TGTGCCAGCTCAGCCACAGGGACGGATAAGAAAGGCTACACCTTC CASSATGTDKKGYTF
. TRBJ1-6 14 . TRBV7-3 TGTGCCAGCAGCTTATCGGGGCCTAATTCACCCCTCCACTTT CASSLSGPNSPLHF
. TRBJ1-5 13 . TRBV4-1 TGCGCCAGCAGCCAAGTATTGGGTCAGCCCCAGCATTTT CASSQVLGQPQHF
. TRBJ1-2 15 . TRBV19 TGTGCCAGTAGTTTGAACAGGGTCAGAAGAGATGGCTACACCTTC CASSLNRVRRDGYTF
TRBD1 TRBJ1-5 16 . TRBV29-1 TGCAGCGTGAGAAAGGGGGCGCTTAGGACCCATCAGCCCCAGCATTTT CSVRKGALRTHQPQHF
. TRBJ1-2 13 . TRBV7-2 TGTGCCAGCAGCTTGACAGCGGACTATGGCTACACCTTC CASSLTADYGYTF
TRBD2 TRBJ2-5 18 once TRBV3-1/TRBV3-2 TGTGCCAGCAGCCAAGGGAAAGGGACTAGCGGGGCGCTGGAGACCCAGTACTTC CASSQGKGTSGALETQYF
TRBD2 TRBJ2-3 16 . TRBV4-2 TGTGCCAGCAGCCAAGCGGGCGGGAGGATGGCAGATACGCAGTATTTT CASSQAGGRMADTQYF
TRBD2 TRBJ2-3 14 . TRBV10-2 TGCGCCAGCAGTGATCTAGCGGGAGCAGATACGCAGTATTTT CASSDLAGADTQYF
. TRBJ1-4 14 . TRBV5-1 TGCGCCAGCAGCGTAACAGCAACTAATGAAAAACTGTTTTTT CASSVTATNEKLFF
. TRBJ2-1 12 few TRBV12-5 TGTGCTAGTGGTCGATTATACAATGAGCAGTTCTTC CASGRLYNEQFF
. TRBJ1-2 14 . TRBV7-9 TGTGCCAGCAGCTTAGAGACAGGTCTCTATGGCTACACCTTC CASSLETGLYGYTF
. TRBJ2-1 14 . TRBV19 TGTGCCAGTAGTAGGGACATTACCTACAATGAGCAGTTCTTC CASSRDITYNEQFF
. TRBJ1-2 17 . TRBV25-1 TGTGCCAGCAGTGGCCTGGGAGGGAACGGTACTAACTATGGCTACACCTTC CASSGLGGNGTNYGYTF
. TRBJ1-2 15 . TRBV2 TGTGCCAGCAGTGAATTTAGGGGGACCCTCTATGGCTACACCTTC CASSEFRGTLYGYTF
. TRBJ2-7 9 . TRBV5-4 TGTGCCAGCATCTACGAGCAGTACTTC CASIYEQYF
TRBD1 TRBJ2-2 16 . TRBV6-2/TRBV6-3 TGTGCCAGCAGTTACCCTCGACAGGGTTTCACCGGGGAGCTGTTTTTT CASSYPRQGFTGELFF
. TRBJ2-2 15 . TRBV9 TGTGCCAGCAGCGTAGGTGGGTCGAACACCGGGGAGCTGTTTTTT CASSVGGSNTGELFF
. TRBJ2-1 13 . TRBV7-3 TGTGCCAGCAGCTTAACCCCCCAGTCCCAGCAGTTCTTC CASSLTPQSQQFF
. TRBJ2-2 13 . TRBV10-3 TGTGCCGTCCTCCGGTTTGACACCGGGGAGCTGTTTTTT CAVLRFDTGELFF
. TRBJ1-1 14 . TRBV13 TGTGCCAGCAGCCTACGGTCGGGGGGTACTGAAGCTTTCTTT CASSLRSGGTEAFF
. TRBJ2-7 15 . TRBV11-2 TGTGCCAGCTGGGGGTTGTACGCCGACTCCTACGAGCAGTACTTC CASWGLYADSYEQYF
. TRBJ1-2 14 . TRBV5-1 TGCGCCAGCAGCTTGGGGGACGAAGGGAACGCCTACACCTTC CASSLGDEGNAYTF
. TRBJ2-3 16 . TRBV9 TGTGCCAGCAGCGTGTATTGGGGGAGTTATCAAGATACGCAGTATTTT CASSVYWGSYQDTQYF
TRBD1 TRBJ1-6 15 . TRBV7-9 TGTGCCAGCAGCTTATCCGGGACAGGGCCTTCTTCCCTCCACTTT CASSLSGTGPSSLHF
TRBD1 TRBJ2-3 14 . TRBV6-5 TGTGCCAGCAGTCTATTCAGGGGGCCAGATACGCAGTATTTT CASSLFRGPDTQYF
. TRBJ2-3 17 . TRBV19 TGTGCCAGTAGTCCTCGAGTCTACCGACCGATCACAGATACGCAGTATTTT CASSPRVYRPITDTQYF
. TRBJ1-4 14 . TRBV11-2 TGTGCCAGCAGCCAAACCAACAGGGTAGGAAAACTGTTTTTT CASSQTNRVGKLFF
TRBD2 TRBJ2-7 15 . TRBV6-5 TGTGCCAGCAGTTACTTGTTTGCGGGGGGCTACGAGCAGTACTTC CASSYLFAGGYEQYF
TRBD1 TRBJ2-7 15 . TRBV29-1 TGCAGCGTTGAAGGAGGACAGGGGACAATGCACGAGCAGTACTTC CSVEGGQGTMHEQYF
. TRBJ1-5 13 . TRBV30 TGTGCCTGGAGCCGTCGACCCAATCAGCCCCAGCATTTT CAWSRRPNQPQHF
. TRBJ2-7 12 . TRBV7-2 TGTGCCACCCGAGGAGGGGGGTACGAGCAGTACTTC CATRGGGYEQYF
TRBD1 TRBJ2-1 14 . TRBV27 TGTGCCAGCAGTTCTATCGGACAGGGCAGGGAGCAGTTCTTC CASSSIGQGREQFF
TRBD2 TRBJ2-7 15 . TRBV6-5 TGTGCCAGCAGTTACGAGCTAGCGGCTATCTACGAGCAGTACTTC CASSYELAAIYEQYF
. TRBJ1-5 12 . TRBV10-2 TGCGCCAGCAGTCCCCCCAATCAGCCCCAGCATTTT CASSPPNQPQHF
TRBD1 TRBJ1-1 17 . TRBV7-3 TGTGCCAGCAGCTCCTTGACAGGGAACATCATGAACACTGAAGCTTTCTTT CASSSLTGNIMNTEAFF
. TRBJ2-1 15 once TRBV11-3 TGTGCCAGCAGCTTAAATCCCACAGGATTTCAGGAGCAGTTCTTC CASSLNPTGFQEQFF
. TRBJ2-5 14 . TRBV7-3 TGTGCCAGCAGCTTCACAGGGATCCAAGAGACCCAGTACTTC CASSFTGIQETQYF
. TRBJ2-5 14 once TRBV5-1 TGCGCCAGCAGCTTGAGGGGGGGACGGGAGACCCAGTACTTC CASSLRGGRETQYF
. TRBJ2-5 14 . TRBV7-3 TGTGCCAGCAGCTTATCAGGACGGGGGGAGACCCAGTACTTC CASSLSGRGETQYF
. TRBJ1-3 13 . TRBV5-4 TGTGCCAGCAGCTTCCAGACGTCCAACACCATATATTTT CASSFQTSNTIYF
. TRBJ2-7 16 . TRBV5-6 TGTGCCAGCATCTCCCGTGACAGAGGAATATACTACGAGCAGTACTTC CASISRDRGIYYEQYF
TRBD1 TRBJ1-5 14 . TRBV18 TGTGCCAGCTCACTTAGACAGGGGGGTCAGCCCCAGCATTTT CASSLRQGGQPQHF
. TRBJ1-1 14 . TRBV7-9 TGTGCCAGCAGCTTAGTGCATTCCTCATCGGAAGCTTTCTTT CASSLVHSSSEAFF
. TRBJ1-3 14 . TRBV15 TGTGCCACCAGCAGAGTGGGCGGGAGGGACACCATATATTTT CATSRVGGRDTIYF
TRBD1 TRBJ1-1 18 . TRBV18 TGTGCCAGCTCACCAAGGGGCCGGGACAGCCATAAGAACACTGAAGCTTTCTTT CASSPRGRDSHKNTEAFF